The present T cell receptor beta chain was sequenced within a study of tumor-infiltrating lymphocytes in primary liver carcinoma. The germline CDR1 and CDR2 sequences are SQVTM and ANQGSEA. The CDR3 has 14 residues. TCR beta cDNA came from roughly 0.45 ug total RNA, primed with a constant-region primer. Each TCR beta library was derived from three nested multiplex PCR rounds that employed slightly modified ARM-PCR. Primers for the first two PCR rounds were TRBV1-TRBV30 forward primers and a C-beta reverse primer (about 11 cycles per round). A single record per CDR3 protein comes from TCRdb applying MiXCR to the multiplex PCR reads. The sample holds 75,000 to 80,000 distinct CDR3 sequences, roughly two thirds seen once. Taking about 19-31 mg of unsorted bulk tissue, the authors co-extracted RNA and DNA. A remark on this clonotype: One end of the junction fails to match germline, which may point to a read error.

Sequenced: tumor-adjacent normal liver tissue. This clonotype was sampled from a man aged 35-49 years with primary liver carcinoma and hepatitis B virus infection. The chain employs TRBV29-1 and TRBJ2-1, with 7 bases lining up with TRBD1. Here the CDR3 reads CRVETGDPYNEQFF. CDR3 in DNA: TGCCGCGTTGAAACAGGGGACCCCTACAATGAGCAGTTCTTC.